This TCR beta chain was observed in a study of T cell responses to AZD1222 COVID-19 vaccine. In the study overall: Pooled samples include second doses given at about 4 or 12 weeks.

Concerning this clone itself: Its target is not known.

Only in-frame clones appear in the TCRdb table, and some are missing; sequencing was by immunoSEQ multiplex PCR. The sample shows some 170,000 clones, 85% to 90% of them seen only once. Notes on the study in general: Possibly, clonal diversity was underestimated; donors were largely white British and included more females. With dominance at 160-218 and 743-854, vaccine-associated CD4 TCRs spanned spike. Reports indicate that nearly half of spike-specific TCRs are directed at unmutated variant regions.

From germline, CDR1 is LNHDA and CDR2 SQIVND (reference sequence). The CDR3 runs to 12 residues. V was pared by 3 bases and J by 9 bases, with 11 bases between. The gene calls are TRBV19 and TRBJ1-2, with D maybe TRBD1 (6 bases). The source is an adult in good health. Source: peripheral blood, taken on day 0 of AZD1222 vaccination. CDR3 amino acids: CASSIPQGSYTF. The CDR3 bases are TGTGCCAGTAGTATCCCTCAGGGGAGCTACACCTTC.